This T cell receptor (beta chain) was found in a study of PD-L1 blockade in urothelial cancer. On the study more broadly: Blood underwent analysis 3 weeks (second dose) and 6 weeks after treatment began. When blood samples were assessed, the median T cell count was 141,255. Study-wide findings and caveats: Those with durable benefit had larger increases in tumor-associated blood clones at 3 weeks.

This clone was seen once. The antigen remains undetermined. TCRdb keeps only in-frame clones here, not all; method: immunoSEQ multiplex PCR. The sample lists 90,000 or so clones, roughly nine tenths seen once, with 0.97% in the top ten. Per germline, CDR1 SQVTM and CDR2 ANQGSEA. V dropped 4 bases and J dropped 4 bases, with 16 bases sitting between them. The CDR3 loop spans 14 amino acids. Specified time point: pretreatment peripheral blood. The study enrolled patients with locally advanced or metastatic urothelial carcinoma. The source material was PBMCs, sampled around atezolizumab (anti-PD-L1) treatment. The sequence came from a woman of 80 years or more with urothelial cancer. This chain uses TRBV29-1 with TRBJ2-5; possible D gene TRBD2, 5 bases. The CDR3 reads CSVGFPTSIETQYF. CDR3 DNA: TGCAGCGTTGGTTTCCCAACTAGTATAGAGACCCAGTACTTC.